What follows describes a single T cell receptor beta chain. Its antigen is not identified. This sample was taken from a study of cytomegalovirus exposure and HLA in healthy donors. Whole-study findings and limits: Accurate HLA-A and HLA-B prediction from TCR beta sequences was reported for most subjects. Analyzed later, association rates of TCRs varied across HLA loci, with DRB1 most and HLA-C fewest. An analysis that was carried out later associated 17,000 or so TCR beta sequences with HLA alleles at 0.05 false discovery rate.

CDR1 is SQVTM, CDR2 ANQGSEA, per germline. There are 14 residues in the CDR3. The PCR employed 60 Vbeta primers together with 13 Jbeta primers. In the authors' workflow: Around 9.9 million shared chains were among the about 80 million unique TCR beta chains that a later analysis counted. Assay: immunoSEQ multiplex PCR; the TCRdb copy retains only in-frame clones and omits some. V, J and clone size are those of that table, while D and trimming were read from the DNA. The sample includes around 160,000 clones, under 85% of them seen just once. The source material was PBMCs. This receptor was identified in a middle-aged man in good health and CMV-seropositive. The chain uses TRBV29-1 and TRBJ2-5; 7 bases match TRBD1. The J call may be wrong; the DNA end is better matched by TRBJ2-7. DNA for the CDR3: TGCAGCGTTTCCCAGGACAGGAGCTCCTACGAGCAGTACTTC. Translated: CSVSQDRSSYEQYF.